This TCR beta chain was profiled in a study of cytomegalovirus exposure and HLA in healthy donors. The PCR used 60 Vbeta and 13 Jbeta primers. Sequencing used immunoSEQ multiplex PCR; TCRdb keeps in-frame clones, though not all of them. The sample has about 190,000 clones; approximately 88% are singletons. CDR1 is ENHRY and CDR2 is SYGVKD in the germline V gene. This CDR3 contains 13 residues. V was trimmed by 4 bases and J by 3 bases, leaving 10 bases between them. The receptor was derived from a boy aged 10-17 years in good health and CMV-seronegative. Sequencing input: PBMCs. The V and J genes are TRBV10-3 and TRBJ2-7, with unresolved D. The CDR3 bases are TGTGCCATCAGTGGGGCCGGAAACTACGAGCAGTACTTC. Encoded protein: CAISGAGNYEQYF.